The 19 T cell receptor beta chains reported below all come from one sample, sequenced in a study of cytomegalovirus exposure and HLA in healthy donors. Produced via immunoSEQ multiplex PCR; TCRdb's table is partial and in-frame only. Of 300,000 to 400,000 clones in the sample, approximately 88% were seen once. The sequencing input was PBMCs. The receptor source for this set is a man aged 30 to 45 in good health and CMV-seronegative.

The chain recombines TRBV12-2 with TRBJ2-2; the D call TRBD2 from the table was never checked on the DNA. TRBV12-2 is deemed a pseudogene. This CDR3 comprises 18 residues. CDR3 protein: CASRLSGRGRTPTGELFF. The CDR3 nucleotides are TGTGCAAGTCGCTTATCCGGGAGAGGTAGAACACCCACCGGGGAGCTGTTTTTT.

The rearrangement links TRBV28 to TRBJ1-5; D not resolved. The CDR3 totals 13 residues. Trimming cost V 2 bases and J 1 base, with 3 bases left between them. Germline V CDR1 and CDR2: MDHEN, SYDVKM. This CDR3 reads CASSLPSNQPQHF. CDR3 DNA: TGTGCCAGCAGTTTACCAAGCAATCAGCCCCAGCATTTT.

This chain uses TRBV18 with TRBJ2-7, with D possibly matching TRBD1 (6 bases). CDR3 length: 14 residues. Germline CDR1 is KGHSH and CDR2 is LQKENI. V gave up 2 bases and J gave up 7 bases, with 15 bases separating them. The CDR3 nucleotides are TGTGCCAGCTCACCAACTACAGGGATTTGGGAGCAGTACTTC. This sequence encodes CASSPTTGIWEQYF.

V usage is TRBV7-9 and J usage is TRBJ1-2; no clear D. The CDR3 covers 14 residues. The V gene's germline CDR1 is SEHNR and CDR2 FQNEAQ (reference sequence). V lost 5 bases to trimming and J lost 2 bases, with 12 bases between them. The CDR3 DNA reads as TGTGCCAGCAGCCCCAGTCTTTTGAACTATGGCTACACCTTC. It codes for CASSPSLLNYGYTF. The full variable domain, rest sourced from reference TRBV7-9 and TRBJ1-2, is DTGVSQNPRHKITKRGQNVTFRCDPISEHNRLYWYRQTLGQGPEFLTYFQNEAQLEKSRLLSDRFSAERPKGSFSTLEIQRTEQGDSAMYLCASSPSLLNYGYTFGSGTRLTVV.

The table lists this clone with a count of one. This chain uses TRBV5-4 with TRBJ2-1, with D possibly matching TRBD1 (5 bases). The CDR3 is 17 residues long. Trimming shortened V by 1 base and J by 7 bases, and 21 bases separated the two germline ends. Germline lookup yields CDR1 SGHNT and CDR2 YYREEE (reference sequence). Here the CDR3 reads CASSLQFPGSVWNEQFF. The DNA for the CDR3 is TGTGCCAGCAGCTTGCAGTTCCCAGGGTCGGTTTGGAATGAGCAGTTCTTC.

The chain links TRBV9 to TRBJ1-1; D is perhaps TRBD1 (5 bases). The CDR3 totals 16 residues. Trimming removed 3 bases at V and 0 bases at J, with 15 bases between. Germline V gene sequence: CDR1 SGDLS, CDR2 YYNGEE. This CDR3 reads CASSEARQPMNTEAFF. The CDR3, as DNA: TGTGCCAGCAGCGAGGCTAGACAGCCAATGAACACTGAAGCTTTCTTT.

This clone showed up just once. CDR3 DNA sequence: TGCAGCGTTGAAGACCCAGGGGATGGTACAGATACGCAGTATTTT. This encodes CSVEDPGDGTDTQYF. The rearrangement joins TRBV29-1 to TRBJ2-3, with a weak D call TRBD1 (6 bases). V lost 0 bases to trimming and J lost 3 bases, with 13 bases between them. The CDR3 runs 15 residues. Germline loops: CDR1 SQVTM, CDR2 ANQGSEA.

This chain connects TRBV28 to TRBJ2-7; 9 bases fit TRBD1. Germline CDR1 MDHEN, CDR2 SYDVKM. V gave up 6 bases and J gave up 4 bases; unmatched junction bases: 10. The CDR3 has 15 amino acids. The CDR3 region is CASSLGTGYPYEQYF. As DNA, the CDR3 is TGTGCCAGCAGCCTCGGGACAGGGTATCCTTACGAGCAGTACTTC.

The chain employs TRBV28 and TRBJ1-1, with D maybe TRBD1 (6 bases). Looked up from germline, CDR1 is MDHEN and CDR2 is SYDVKM. Trimming pared 2 bases from V and 1 base from J, leaving 17 bases between. The CDR3 contains 17 residues. CDR3 in amino acids: CASSLDRIRGANTEAFF. In DNA, the CDR3 is TGTGCCAGCAGTTTAGACCGGATCAGGGGTGCGAACACTGAAGCTTTCTTT.

Here the CDR3 reads CASSGGGPSGGAREQFF. The CDR3 DNA is TGTGCCAGCAGCGGAGGAGGCCCTAGCGGGGGGGCCCGGGAGCAGTTCTTC. The rearrangement joins TRBV9 to TRBJ2-1, with 12 positions matching TRBD2. The CDR3 is 17 residues long. Germline V gene lookup returns CDR1 SGDLS and CDR2 YYNGEE. V lost 3 bases, J lost 10 bases, and 14 bases stayed unmatched.

CDR3: CASSIDLGTGGMTFF. In DNA form, the CDR3 reads TGTGCCAGTAGTATAGATCTAGGGACAGGGGGCATGACTTTCTTT. The V gene is TRBV19, the J gene TRBJ1-1, with 12 bases that match TRBD1. The CDR3 sequence is 15 residues long. J gave up 12 bases and V 0 bases, and 8 bases lay outside the gene matches. Germline CDR1 reads LNHDA; CDR2 reads SQIVND (reference sequence).

Here the CDR3 DNA reads TGTGCCAGCAGCCACCCAGGGACAGGGGCCTACGAGCAGTACTTC. Protein sequence: CASSHPGTGAYEQYF. The rearrangement uses TRBV27 and TRBJ2-7; TRBD1 matches 10 bases. Trimming at V came to 6 bases and at J to 2 bases, leaving 7 bases not matched to a gene. This CDR3 is built from 15 residues. CDR1 and CDR2 from the germline V gene are MNHEY and SMNVEV (reference sequence).

This clone appeared once. This rearrangement joins TRBV7-2 to TRBJ2-3, with a tentative D call TRBD1 (8 bases). Germline CDR1 and CDR2: SGHTA and FQGNSA. The germline V and J ends were trimmed by 6 bases and 8 bases, with 18 bases remaining between them. The CDR3 is made up of 14 amino acids. The CDR3 bases are TGTGCCAGCAGTCCTGACAGGGGAGGGATTACGCAGTATTTT. Its protein product is CASSPDRGGITQYF.

As for this clone: The conserved phenylalanine or tryptophan is not found at the CDR3 terminus, so this likely reflects a read error. The limits of the CDR3 on the DNA are not certain, so only TCRdb's listed CDR3 is given. J is TRBJ1-2 and V is TRBV6-9; the listed D gene, TRBD1, was not tested against the DNA. From its first to its last residue, the CDR3 has 14 amino acids. Per the germline V gene, CDR1 is MNHGY and CDR2 is SVAAGI. CDR3 protein: CASSLGPGQGAALL.

The rearrangement joins TRBV19 to TRBJ1-5; D might be TRBD1 (5 bases). Germline loops: CDR1 LNHDA, CDR2 SQIVND (reference sequence). Deletions cut 5 bases from V and 4 bases from J, with 12 bases between. There are 14 residues in the CDR3. CDR3 sequence reads: CASSEGRGNQPQHF. The CDR3 DNA sequence: TGTGCCAGTAGTGAGGGGAGGGGAAATCAGCCCCAGCATTTT.

This rearrangement joins TRBV6-1 to TRBJ2-7; no firm D call. V lost 8 bases and J 0 bases, leaving 5 bases between the germline ends. The length of the CDR3 is 11 residues. Germline CDR1 is MNHNS and CDR2 is SASEGT. The CDR3: CASANSYEQYF. Written as DNA, the CDR3 is TGTGCCAGCGCTAACTCCTACGAGCAGTACTTC.

The rearrangement uses TRBV9 and TRBJ1-2; D is undetermined. The CDR3 runs to 11 residues. The germline CDR1 and CDR2 sequences are SGDLS and YYNGEE. Trimming cost V 5 bases and J 6 bases, with 8 bases left between them. CDR3 amino acids: CASSRLDGYTF. The CDR3 DNA follows: TGTGCCAGCAGTAGGCTAGATGGCTACACCTTC.

The chain has TRBV11-2 and TRBJ2-7; 8 bases agree with TRBD2. The V and J ends lost 3 bases and 2 bases, in that order; junction bases with no gene match: 6. Looked up from germline, CDR1 is SGHAT and CDR2 is FQNNGV. The CDR3 runs to 15 residues. The CDR3 DNA sequence: TGTGCCAGCAGCTTCGGCGGGGGGAATACCTACGAGCAGTACTTC. Its protein is CASSFGGGNTYEQYF. Full variable domain (rest looked up from reference TRBV11-2 and TRBJ2-7): EAGVAQSPRYKIIEKRQSVAFWCNPISGHATLYWYQQILGQGPKLLIQFQNNGVVDDSQLPKDRFSAERLKGVDSTLKIQPAKLEDSAVYLCASSFGGGNTYEQYFGPGTRLTVT.

The chain carries TRBV5-1 and TRBJ2-3; D perhaps matches TRBD2 (6 bases). The CDR3 has 18 residues. Trimming shortened V by 1 base and J by 5 bases, and 23 bases separated the two germline ends. Germline CDR1 reads SGHRS; CDR2 reads YFSETQ. The CDR3 region is CASSLIPGSASVGDTQYF. The CDR3 coding sequence is TGCGCCAGCAGCTTGATACCAGGGTCGGCTAGCGTTGGAGATACGCAGTATTTT. The full variable domain, rest sourced from reference TRBV5-1 and TRBJ2-3, is KAGVTQTPRYLIKTRGQQVTLSCSPISGHRSVSWYQQTPGQGLQFLFEYFSETQRNKGNFPGRFSGRQFSNSRSEMNVSTLELGDSALYLCASSLIPGSASVGDTQYFGPGTRLTVL.